This T cell receptor (beta chain) appears in the sequencing data of a study of OX40 agonist ivuxolimab in advanced cancers. Study-level information: Participants, roughly 80% male, averaged roughly 60 years of age, ranging from about 23 to 79.

Study-wide results and caveats: In the 0.1 to 3.0 mg/kg range, CD4+ and CD8+ blood T cells had expanded clonally by week 6. Partial responders dosed at 0.1-3.0 mg/kg displayed clonal expansion ranking among the lowest. The average count of expanded clones was higher among CD8+ T cells than among CD4+.

Measured with immunoSEQ multiplex PCR; TCRdb has only the in-frame clones, and not every one. The repertoire holds just under 65,000 clones, with about four fifths as singletons. A word on this clone: What it recognizes is unknown.

Germline V CDR1 and CDR2: MNHNS, SASEGT. This CDR3 contains 17 residues. Trimming removed 1 base at V and 6 bases at J, with 21 bases between. The sequence was obtained from an adult with an advanced solid tumor such as melanoma, head and neck, liver or kidney cancer. J is TRBJ1-2 and V is TRBV6-1; D gene ambiguous. The sequencing here drew on CD4+ or CD8+ T cells sorted from blood, taken in a trial of the OX40 agonist ivuxolimab. The CDR3 spells CASSEGPSGGRGNGYTF. CDR3 nucleotide sequence: TGTGCCAGCAGTGAAGGGCCTTCGGGAGGGCGGGGAAATGGCTACACCTTC.